This entry is about one T cell receptor (beta chain). Its antigen is not yet known. The record has no base qualities; no much larger clone is one base away. The sample belongs to a study of blood T cells in healthy people across ages (dated by TCRdb to the mid-2010s). Background for the entire study: Template switching captured roughly one uniquely barcoded TCR beta cDNA molecule per two T cells in model experiments. The study measured age-related changes in TCR beta repertoire diversity using deep sequencing normalized with unique cDNA molecular identifiers. Two additional independent replicas of 1 million unique cDNA reads from the same blood draw were analyzed for two donors (one aged 18 to 29 and one aged 80 or older). Four age groups were formed from the donors: young (average approximately 17 years), middle-aged (roughly 38), aged (62) and long-lived (82).

Library preparation employed 5' RACE. Sequenced on an Illumina HiSeq 2500. A second PCR of about 7 to 12 cycles was run with a J-beta primer mix and a sample-barcoded 5' primer. A unique molecular identifier was introduced onto each TCR beta cDNA molecule by a template-switch 5' adaptor carrying 12 random nucleotides. At least 3 million CDR3-containing paired-end reads were obtained from each sample. First-strand cDNA synthesis was performed from all RNA using the Mint cDNA synthesis kit, with priming by a TRBC-specific oligonucleotide. After uracil-DNA glycosylase treatment, a first 18-cycle PCR used universal primers M1SS and BC2_uni_R on all cDNA. On the study's bioinformatics: For normalization, 1 million high-quality reads, each with a distinct molecular identifier, were randomly selected from each sample. Instead of being binned into consensus sequences, reads with shared molecular identifiers were discarded. CDR3 identification, clonotype clustering and error correction used MiTCR with a Q25 quality threshold and the strictest error-elimination algorithm. A nonparametric unseen species model with Euler transformation was used to estimate a lower bound on total TCR beta diversity. The public reads were reprocessed in TCRdb via fastp at Q25 and MiXCR, keeping in-frame beta chains. A single entry per CDR3 protein holds the most common genes and DNA from its merged rows. None of the V and J calls come from the authors' own analysis; TCRdb made them. In this sample the table shows roughly 1 million distinct CDR3 sequences, 20% to 25% of which occur a single time. In total, the top ten clones hold about 0.8% of the sample.

Here is what the overall study found, with its caveats: Compared with the aged group, more naive CD4+ T cells, fewer expanded clones and increased TCR diversity were shown by the long-lived group, suggesting age selection. Observed TCR beta diversity per million T cells fell roughly linearly with age, and a significant reduction was already apparent by age roughly 40. Because the CMV infection status of the donors was unknown, age-related changes in expanded clonotypes may potentially have been confounded. Since profiling was done on bulk unsorted PBMCs, naive and antigen-experienced compartments could not be conclusively compared. Estimates of total diversity from one million sequenced T cells were regarded as lower bounds and underestimates. The percentage of naive T cells measured by flow cytometry correlated strongly with observed TCR beta diversity.

The approximately 39 donors, aged about 6 to 95 years, were systemically healthy Caucasian individuals from Russia. Each donor gave ten milliliters of peripheral blood, collected into EDTA-treated Vacutainer tubes. Ficoll-Paque density-gradient centrifugation was used to isolate PBMCs, with at least 6 million per sample. Trizol reagent was used to extract total RNA from PBMCs, with at least 6 micrograms per sample. Naive CD45RAhigh/CD27high T cell percentages were measured by flow cytometry on a PBMC aliquot from every donor. These same data were also listed under a study on T cells of mothers and their children. In that second paper, the authors write: Nine systemically healthy Caucasian individuals, comprising three mothers and their six children, were included as donors. cDNA synthesis used all of the extracted RNA, with around 1.6 ug of RNA in each 15 ul reaction. In the second PCR, sample barcodes and 2-4 random nucleotides were introduced via the M1S primer. More than 8.5 million TCR beta CDR3 reads were obtained from each mother, and about 3 million reads were obtained from each child. Thymic selection similarly shapes TCR recombination output in related and unrelated pairs, with minor effect from inherited differences. Normalized repertoire overlap was always found to be slightly, but never significantly, higher in related mother-child pairs than in unrelated mother-child pairs. No persistent microchimeric T cell clones were found, with a detection sensitivity of around 100 clones per million clonotypes. In the study, deep NGS was used to compare the TCR beta repertoires of mothers and children, and features distinguishing related mother-child pairs from unrelated individuals were sought. Mothers averaged approximately 41 +/- 4 years of age and children averaged about 10 +/- 4 years. After adapter ligation with NEBNext reagents, the libraries were sequenced on Illumina HiSeq 2000 with 100+100 nt paired-end reads. To prevent cross-contamination, the mother and child libraries were prepared a month apart and were sequenced in separate runs. Between about 500,000 and 2,300,000 distinct TCR beta clonotypes were identified per donor. Naive TCR beta clonotypes were estimated from low-frequency clonotypes matched to each donor's FACS-determined naive share, without sorting.

The receptor was derived from a girl aged 2-10 years in good health. Sequenced sample: blood.

The CDR3 region: CASSQRTETYEQYF. The DNA sequence is given as TGCGCCAGCAGCCAGCGGACAGAAACCTACGAGCAGTACTTC. The sequence links TRBV4-3 to TRBJ2-7; the D gene is perhaps TRBD1, on 6 matching bases. From the cysteine up to the phenylalanine, the CDR3 has a length of 14 residues. Of the read, only the CDR3 DNA is kept; its 42 bases are in frame from base 1. The germline V gene yields LGHNA for CDR1 and YSLEER for CDR2. Trimming takes 3 bases from V and 2 bases from J, and the germline ends sit 11 bases apart.